The T cell receptor beta chain under discussion was sequenced for a study of cytomegalovirus exposure and HLA in healthy donors. Study-wide results and limits: TCR beta sequences reportedly predicted most subjects' HLA-A and HLA-B alleles accurately. On later analysis, the bulk of CMV-associated TCR beta chains appeared to be HLA-restricted.

Germline V gene data show CDR1 as MNHNS and CDR2 as SASEGT. The V end was cut by 4 bases, the J end by 7 bases, with 19 bases between. The CDR3 extends over 16 amino acids. Notes on this clone: Its cognate antigen is unknown.

The PCR contained 60 Vbeta and 13 Jbeta primers. Libraries were prepared by immunoSEQ multiplex PCR; TCRdb keeps only in-frame clonotypes and omits some of them. The table has under 150,000 clones, 82% seen once; the top ten hold approximately 2.4%. This TCR derives from a male donor in good health and CMV-seronegative. The rearrangement uses TRBV6-1 and TRBJ1-4; the D gene is possibly TRBD1 (5 bases). The sample comprised PBMCs. The CDR3 sequence is CASSAGRRRGTEKLFF. The CDR3 coding sequence is TGTGCCAGCAGTGCAGGACGGAGGCGGGGGACTGAAAAACTGTTTTTT.